The 11 T cell receptor beta chains given below trace back to one sample, sequenced in a study of T cells in Graves' hyperthyroidism and ophthalmopathy. Using RNA transcripts as the source, TCR beta CDR3 regions were amplified. TCR CDR3 regions were first amplified by RT-PCR with HTBI primers. TCRdb re-derived calls from the multiplex PCR reads in MiXCR, one entry per CDR3 protein. The sample shows some 600,000 distinct CDR3 sequences, around 45% of them seen only once. Sample: peripheral blood or thyroid tissue (not recorded which). Source of these receptors: a young woman with Graves' hyperthyroidism.

This chain uses TRBV2 with TRBJ2-5, with 9 nucleotides matching TRBD1. The CDR3 loop spans 15 amino acids. CDR1 is SNHLY and CDR2 is FYNNEI in the germline V gene. V gave up 5 bases and J gave up 9 bases; unmatched junction bases: 13. The CDR3 DNA follows: TGTGCCAGCAGTTTACAGGGGGCTAGCAATCAGCCCCAGTACTTC. It specifies CASSLQGASNQPQYF. The full variable domain, with the rest looked up from reference TRBV2 and TRBJ2-5, is EPEVTQTPSHQVTQMGQEVILRCVPISNHLYFYWYRQILGQKVEFLVSFYNNEISEKSEIFDDQFSVERPDGSNFTLKIRSTKLEDSAMYFCASSLQGASNQPQYFGPGTRLLVL.

V is TRBV11-1 and J is TRBJ1-4, with a tentative D call TRBD1 (5 bases). CDR3 length equals 14 residues. The V and J ends lost 5 bases and 4 bases respectively, with 11 bases between them. Germline values: CDR1 SGHAT, CDR2 FQDESV (reference sequence). CDR3 sequence: CASSAQGINEKLFF. The CDR3 DNA follows: TGTGCCAGCAGCGCTCAGGGAATTAATGAAAAACTGTTTTTT.

Points on this clonotype: One end of the junction does not line up with germline, which may come from a read error. The chain uses TRBV4-1 and TRBJ1-3; 7 bases line up with TRBD1. In germline, CDR1 is MGHRA, CDR2 YSYEKL. CDR3 length: 16 residues. CDR3 protein: CASSRIHRGGGNTIYF. Here the CDR3 DNA reads TGTGCCAGCAGCCGCATCCACAGGGGCGGAGGAAACACCATATATTTT.

This sequence joins TRBV20-1 and TRBJ2-7, with D hard to call. V was pared by 0 bases and J by 6 bases, with 9 bases between. From germline, CDR1 is DFQATT and CDR2 SNEGSKA (reference sequence). This CDR3 has 12 residues. CDR3 DNA: TGCAGTGCTAGAGATCAGTACGGCGAGCAGTACTTC. Encoded protein: CSARDQYGEQYF.

The rearrangement joins TRBV6-5 to TRBJ2-7, with 11 nucleotides matching TRBD2. This CDR3 is 15 amino acids long. Trimming took 5 bases from V and 6 from J; bases not matched to a gene: 9. Germline CDR1 reads MNHEY; CDR2 reads SVGAGI. The CDR3 spells CASSTTTSGSSEQYF. The CDR3 region has the DNA TGTGCCAGCAGTACTACAACTAGCGGGAGTTCCGAGCAGTACTTC.

The rearrangement joins TRBV25-1 to TRBJ1-2; 7 bases are shared with TRBD1. V lost 6 bases to trimming and J lost 3 bases; unmatched junction nucleotides: 16. The CDR3 extends over 17 amino acids. Germline CDR1 MGHDK, CDR2 SYGVNS. In DNA form, the CDR3 reads TGTGCCAGCAGCCAGCGGACAGGCGACGCCTTTGACTATGGCTACACCTTC. Translation: CASSQRTGDAFDYGYTF.

The gene calls are TRBV2 and TRBJ1-6; TRBD1 might be the D (6 bases). The CDR3 spans 14 residues. CDR1 is SNHLY and CDR2 is FYNNEI in the germline V gene. The V end was cut by 6 bases, the J end by 4 bases, with 10 bases between. The CDR3 spells CASRTGRYNSPLHF. For the CDR3, the DNA is TGTGCCAGCAGGACAGGCCGGTATAATTCACCCCTCCACTTT.

Note on this clonotype: This may arise from a read error, as a much more abundant clone is one base away. This sequence joins TRBV19 and TRBJ2-5, with 8 nucleotides matching TRBD1. Germline CDR1 and CDR2: LNHDA and SQIVND (reference sequence). V lost 8 bases to trimming and J lost 1 base; unmatched junction nucleotides: 3. There are 13 residues in the CDR3. CDR3 in amino acids: CASCDRGQETQYF. Written as DNA, the CDR3 is TGTGCCAGTTGTGACAGGGGCCAAGAGACCCAGTACTTC.

The chain couples TRBV29-1 to TRBJ1-3; possibly TRBD1 for D (5 bases). Germline values: CDR1 SQVTM, CDR2 ANQGSEA. There are 12 residues in the CDR3. Between the trimmed V and J ends, which lost 6 bases and 6 bases, there was a span of 12 bases. The CDR3 DNA sequence: TGCAGCGTGTACCTGACAGTAAACACCATATATTTT. It yields the protein CSVYLTVNTIYF. Filled out from reference TRBV29-1 and TRBJ1-3, the complete variable domain reads SAVISQKPSRDICQRGTSLTIQCQVDSQVTMMFWYRQQPGQSLTLIATANQGSEATYESGFVIDKFPISRPNLTFSTLTVSNMSPEDSSIYLCSVYLTVNTIYFGEGSWLTVV.

The chain links TRBV7-9 to TRBJ1-5, with 10 nucleotides matching TRBD1. V was pared by 3 bases and J by 0 bases, with 5 bases of the junction left unmatched. Germline CDR1 SEHNR, CDR2 FQNEAQ (reference sequence). The length of the CDR3 is 17 residues. The CDR3 DNA sequence: TGTGCCAGCAGCTTTACGGGACAGGGGCTTAGCAATCAGCCCCAGCATTTT. Protein sequence: CASSFTGQGLSNQPQHF.

The rearrangement links TRBV5-1 to TRBJ2-7, with a possible D match to TRBD2 (5 bases). The CDR3 covers 13 residues. Germline CDR1 reads SGHRS; CDR2 reads YFSETQ. V lost 4 bases, J lost 3 bases, and 11 bases lay in between. The CDR3 coding sequence is TGCGCCAGCAGCCTGGACGGGATCTACGAGCAGTACTTC. This sequence encodes CASSLDGIYEQYF.